This T cell receptor (beta chain) originates from a study of blood T cell repertoires in COVID-19. Whole-study context: The samples span acute and convalescent COVID-19 from the United States, Italy and Spain. Sample material is recorded as cDNA or gDNA derived from T cells, B-cell-depleted T cells, or PBMCs.

Allocation to cohorts depended on clinical history reported by the participants. Using immunoSEQ multiplex PCR, the repertoire was profiled, and TCRdb retains in-frame clones only, with some absent. The table lists about 210,000 clones, 70% to 90% of them singletons, with 9.2% in the top ten. This clonotype was obtained from a man aged 35-49 years who had recovered from COVID-19. The sample comprised PBMCs or T cells enriched from blood (not recorded which).

As DNA, the CDR3 is TGTGCCAGCAGCCCCCTCTCCCCTAATTCACCCCTCCACTTT. Its translation is CASSPLSPNSPLHF. The chain is built from TRBV3-1 (or the pseudogene TRBV3-2) and TRBJ1-6; D ambiguous. The V gene lost 4 bases and the J gene lost 6 bases, with 10 bases spanning the gap. In germline, CDR1 is LGHDT, CDR2 YNNKEL (reference sequence). This CDR3 is 14 amino acids long.